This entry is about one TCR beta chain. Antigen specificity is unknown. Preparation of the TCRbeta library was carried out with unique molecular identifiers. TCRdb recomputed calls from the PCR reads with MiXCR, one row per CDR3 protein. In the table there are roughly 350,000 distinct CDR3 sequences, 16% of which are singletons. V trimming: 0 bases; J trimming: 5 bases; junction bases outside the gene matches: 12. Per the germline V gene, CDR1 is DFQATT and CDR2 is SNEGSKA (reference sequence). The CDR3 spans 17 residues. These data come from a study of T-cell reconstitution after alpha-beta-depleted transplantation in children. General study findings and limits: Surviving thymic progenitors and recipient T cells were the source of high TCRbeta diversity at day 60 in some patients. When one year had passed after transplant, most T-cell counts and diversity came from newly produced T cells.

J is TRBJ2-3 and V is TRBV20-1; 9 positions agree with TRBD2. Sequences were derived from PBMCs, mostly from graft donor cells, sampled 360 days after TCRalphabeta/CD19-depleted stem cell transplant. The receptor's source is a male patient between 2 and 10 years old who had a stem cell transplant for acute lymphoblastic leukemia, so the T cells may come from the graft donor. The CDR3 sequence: CSARDLRSGRNGDTQYF. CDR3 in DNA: TGCAGTGCTAGAGATCTTAGGAGCGGGAGGAATGGAGATACGCAGTATTTT.